These T cell receptor beta chains were read from a single sample in a study of cytomegalovirus exposure and HLA in healthy donors. Only in-frame clones appear in the TCRdb table, and some are missing; sequencing was by immunoSEQ multiplex PCR. The data hold fewer than 95,000 clones, with around 76% observed a single time. The specimen was PBMCs. The receptors stem from a man aged 25-40 years in good health and CMV-seronegative. The CDR3 runs from the conserved cysteine through the conserved F or W. Fields, in order: D gene, CDR3 length, V gene, J gene, clone size, CDR3 protein, CDR3 DNA. A D gene is named only where the DNA matches it firmly. A clone size is listed for some rows: how often the clone was seen (once, few, many), or a class if it is expanded.

D: NA
length: 14
V: TRBV27
J: TRBJ1-2
size: NA
CDR3: CASSFLGGPGGYTF
DNA: TGTGCCAGCAGTTTTCTCGGGGGGCCGGGTGGCTACACCTTC

D: NA
length: 19
V: TRBV9
J: TRBJ1-2
size: NA
CDR3: CASSVGPPLPTGRFYGYTF
DNA: TGTGCCAGCAGCGTAGGCCCCCCCCTCCCGACAGGCCGATTCTATGGCTACACCTTC

D: NA
length: 13
V: TRBV6-4
J: TRBJ1-4
size: few
CDR3: CASISEGSEKLFF
DNA: TGTGCCAGCATCTCGGAGGGGTCGGAAAAACTGTTTTTT

D: TRBD1
length: 17
V: TRBV4-2
J: TRBJ1-5
size: NA
CDR3: CASSQDGSGTGDQPQHF
DNA: TGTGCCAGCAGCCAAGACGGTAGTGGGACAGGAGATCAGCCCCAGCATTTT

D: NA
length: 13
V: TRBV19
J: TRBJ2-7
size: NA
CDR3: CASSIEHPYEQYF
DNA: TGTGCCAGTAGTATAGAACACCCCTACGAGCAGTACTTC

D: NA
length: 17
V: TRBV5-6
J: TRBJ1-5
size: NA
CDR3: CASSLWVGQNSNQPQHF
DNA: TGTGCCAGCAGCTTGTGGGTAGGACAGAATAGCAATCAGCCCCAGCATTTT

D: NA
length: 15
V: TRBV11-2
J: TRBJ1-6
size: NA
CDR3: CASSLHSSYNSPLHF
DNA: TGTGCCAGCAGCTTACACAGCTCCTATAATTCACCCCTCCACTTT

D: NA
length: 14
V: TRBV4-3
J: TRBJ2-1
size: NA
CDR3: CASSQDLSGPEQFF
DNA: TGCGCCAGCAGCCAAGATCTCTCCGGTCCTGAGCAGTTCTTC

D: NA
length: 15
V: TRBV11-2
J: TRBJ1-2
size: NA
CDR3: CASSLEGRSSYGYTF
DNA: TGTGCCAGCAGCTTAGAGGGCAGAAGTTCCTATGGCTACACCTTC

D: TRBD1
length: 13
V: TRBV13
J: TRBJ2-5
size: few
CDR3: CASSFDRGETQYF
DNA: TGTGCCAGCAGCTTTGACAGGGGGGAGACCCAGTACTTC

D: NA
length: 11
V: TRBV19
J: TRBJ1-1
size: NA
CDR3: CASSIGGRAFF
DNA: TGTGCCAGTAGTATCGGGGGGAGAGCTTTCTTT

D: NA
length: 15
V: TRBV19
J: TRBJ1-5
size: NA
CDR3: CASSVWGGQTSSQHF
DNA: TGTGCCAGTAGTGTCTGGGGGGGACAAACTTCTTCCCAGCATTTT

D: TRBD2
length: 15
V: TRBV7-3
J: TRBJ2-1
size: NA
CDR3: CASSLVTGGPNEQFF
DNA: TGTGCCAGCAGCTTAGTAACGGGGGGTCCAAATGAGCAGTTCTTC

D: TRBD1
length: 14
V: TRBV6-1
J: TRBJ1-1
size: few
CDR3: CASRQGQGITEAFF
DNA: TGTGCCAGCAGGCAGGGACAGGGTATTACTGAAGCTTTCTTT

D: NA
length: 15
V: TRBV9
J: TRBJ2-7
size: NA
CDR3: CASSVSWQGSHEQYF
DNA: TGTGCCAGCAGCGTGTCTTGGCAGGGTTCCCACGAGCAGTACTTC

D: TRBD2
length: 15
V: TRBV11-2
J: TRBJ2-3
size: NA
CDR3: CASSESGGGTDTQYF
DNA: TGTGCCAGCAGCGAAAGCGGGGGGGGCACAGATACGCAGTATTTT

D: TRBD2
length: 18
V: TRBV11-1
J: TRBJ2-1
size: NA
CDR3: CASSLGGLTSGRINEQFF
DNA: TGTGCCAGCAGCCTTGGCGGGTTGACTAGCGGGAGGATCAATGAGCAGTTCTTC

D: TRBD1
length: 18
V: TRBV29-1
J: TRBJ2-5
size: once
CDR3: CSVEDTQYLTGGEETQYF
DNA: TGCAGCGTTGAAGATACCCAATATTTGACAGGGGGAGAGGAGACCCAGTACTTC

D: NA
length: 13
V: TRBV27
J: TRBJ1-2
size: NA
CDR3: CASSLLGGGRYTF
DNA: TGTGCCAGCAGCCTTCTGGGGGGGGGTCGCTACACCTTC

D: TRBD1
length: 14
V: TRBV6-5
J: TRBJ1-1
size: NA
CDR3: CASSLQGMGTEAFF
DNA: TGTGCCAGCAGCCTACAGGGGATGGGGACTGAAGCTTTCTTT

D: NA
length: 15
V: TRBV4-3
J: TRBJ2-7
size: NA
CDR3: CASSQGPSKSYEQYF
DNA: TGCGCCAGCAGCCAAGGTCCATCAAAGAGCTACGAGCAGTACTTC

D: TRBD2
length: 19
V: TRBV10-3
J: TRBJ2-2
size: NA
CDR3: CAISESETSGSVIGGELFF
DNA: TGTGCCATCAGTGAGTCTGAGACTAGCGGGAGTGTGATAGGCGGGGAGCTGTTTTTT

D: NA
length: 15
V: TRBV9
J: TRBJ1-1
size: NA
CDR3: CASSVDGGVATEAFF
DNA: TGTGCCAGCAGCGTAGATGGAGGAGTGGCCACTGAAGCTTTCTTT

D: TRBD1
length: 13
V: TRBV27
J: TRBJ1-2
size: NA
CDR3: CASRPTGGDGYTF
DNA: TGTGCCAGCAGACCGACAGGGGGGGATGGCTACACCTTC

D: TRBD2
length: 14
V: TRBV5-6
J: TRBJ2-7
size: once
CDR3: CASSLGLAHNEQYF
DNA: TGTGCCAGCAGTTTGGGACTAGCGCATAACGAGCAGTACTTC

D: TRBD1
length: 15
V: TRBV2
J: TRBJ2-3
size: few
CDR3: CASSELGQGADTQYF
DNA: TGTGCCAGCAGTGAATTGGGACAGGGGGCGGATACGCAGTATTTT

D: TRBD2
length: 14
V: TRBV9
J: TRBJ2-5
size: NA
CDR3: CASSVGGGQETQYF
DNA: TGTGCCAGCAGCGTAGGGGGGGGCCAAGAGACCCAGTACTTC

D: NA
length: 21
V: TRBV9
J: TRBJ2-1
size: NA
CDR3: CASSAPTGSGVSLGSYNEQFF
DNA: TGTGCCAGCAGCGCCCCAACCGGGTCCGGAGTATCTCTTGGTTCGTACAATGAGCAGTTCTTC

D: NA
length: 11
V: TRBV7-3
J: TRBJ2-7
size: once
CDR3: CASSDYNEQYF
DNA: TGTGCCAGCAGCGACTATAACGAGCAGTACTTC

D: TRBD1
length: 12
V: TRBV5-1
J: TRBJ2-1
size: NA
CDR3: CASGDRDNEQFF
DNA: TGCGCCAGCGGGGACAGGGATAATGAGCAGTTCTTC

D: NA
length: 14
V: TRBV19
J: TRBJ2-2
size: NA
CDR3: CASSSPGSTGELFF
DNA: TGTGCCAGTAGTTCTCCGGGGAGCACCGGGGAGCTGTTTTTT

D: TRBD1
length: 15
V: TRBV5-1
J: TRBJ1-6
size: NA
CDR3: CASSLGGQAGSPLHF
DNA: TGCGCCAGCAGCTTGGGGGGACAGGCCGGATCACCCCTCCACTTT

D: NA
length: 11
V: TRBV27
J: TRBJ2-5
size: NA
CDR3: CASSPQETQYF
DNA: TGTGCCAGCAGTCCTCAAGAGACCCAGTACTTC

D: TRBD2
length: 16
V: TRBV9
J: TRBJ2-3
size: NA
CDR3: CASSPVGLAGADTQYF
DNA: TGTGCCAGCAGCCCCGTCGGACTAGCGGGGGCAGATACGCAGTATTTT

D: NA
length: 15
V: TRBV9
J: TRBJ1-6
size: NA
CDR3: CASSVSGALNSPLHF
DNA: TGTGCCAGCAGCGTCTCAGGGGCGCTTAATTCACCCCTCCACTTT

D: NA
length: 10
V: TRBV27
J: TRBJ2-2
size: NA
CDR3: CAVGIGELFF
DNA: TGTGCCGTGGGCATCGGGGAGCTGTTTTTT

D: TRBD1
length: 15
V: TRBV5-1
J: TRBJ1-4
size: few
CDR3: CASSYSGGLNEKLFF
DNA: TGCGCCAGCAGTTACTCAGGGGGTCTGAATGAAAAACTGTTTTTT

D: NA
length: 14
V: TRBV5-6
J: TRBJ2-7
size: NA
CDR3: CASSLVARAYEQYF
DNA: TGTGCCAGCAGCTTGGTTGCGCGAGCCTACGAGCAGTACTTC

D: NA
length: 15
V: TRBV29-1
J: TRBJ1-1
size: few
CDR3: CSVESGDRINTEAFF
DNA: TGCAGCGTTGAATCAGGAGACAGGATTAACACTGAAGCTTTCTTT

D: TRBD1
length: 16
V: TRBV7-2
J: TRBJ1-4
size: NA
CDR3: CASSTEDRGWGEKLFF
DNA: TGTGCCAGCAGCACTGAGGACAGGGGCTGGGGCGAAAAACTGTTTTTT

D: TRBD1
length: 15
V: TRBV7-9
J: TRBJ2-7
size: NA
CDR3: CASSKRDSSSYEQYF
DNA: TGTGCCAGCAGCAAACGGGACAGTAGCTCCTACGAGCAGTACTTC

D: TRBD1
length: 16
V: TRBV6-6
J: TRBJ1-5
size: NA
CDR3: CASSSQTGAGLQPQHF
DNA: TGTGCCAGCAGTTCACAGACAGGGGCCGGCCTCCAGCCCCAGCATTTT

D: NA
length: 15
V: TRBV6-1
J: TRBJ1-2
size: NA
CDR3: CASSESKGGAYGYTF
DNA: TGTGCCAGCAGTGAATCGAAAGGCGGGGCCTATGGCTACACCTTC

D: TRBD1
length: 17
V: TRBV5-6
J: TRBJ1-1
size: NA
CDR3: CASSRARGLSFGTEAFF
DNA: TGTGCCAGCAGCCGCGCCAGGGGGCTGAGTTTTGGGACTGAAGCTTTCTTT

D: NA
length: 17
V: TRBV4-3
J: TRBJ1-6
size: NA
CDR3: CASSQVPSGNRNSPLHF
DNA: TGCGCCAGCAGCCAAGTACCTTCGGGGAACAGAAATTCACCCCTCCACTTT

D: TRBD2
length: 16
V: TRBV4-2
J: TRBJ2-3
size: NA
CDR3: CASSQGTSGSTDTQYF
DNA: TGTGCCAGCAGCCAAGGTACTAGCGGAAGCACAGATACGCAGTATTTT

D: TRBD2
length: 14
V: TRBV27
J: TRBJ2-5
size: NA
CDR3: CASSHTSVKETQYF
DNA: TGTGCCAGCAGCCACACTAGCGTCAAAGAGACCCAGTACTTC

D: TRBD1
length: 14
V: TRBV25-1
J: TRBJ1-5
size: once
CDR3: CASRAQGAGQPQHF
DNA: TGTGCCAGCAGGGCTCAGGGGGCAGGTCAGCCCCAGCATTTT

D: TRBD1
length: 14
V: TRBV18
J: TRBJ2-2
size: once
CDR3: CASSPTGFGGELFF
DNA: TGTGCCAGCTCACCGACAGGGTTCGGCGGGGAGCTGTTTTTT

D: NA
length: 20
V: TRBV2
J: TRBJ2-3
size: NA
CDR3: CASNNRGPYGSPAISDTQYF
DNA: TGTGCCAGCAACAATCGAGGGCCCTACGGGAGCCCCGCCATCTCAGATACGCAGTATTTT

D: TRBD1
length: 15
V: TRBV5-1
J: TRBJ2-2
size: NA
CDR3: CASSRGQGNTGELFF
DNA: TGCGCCAGCAGCCGCGGACAGGGGAACACCGGGGAGCTGTTTTTT

D: TRBD1
length: 15
V: TRBV11-3
J: TRBJ1-1
size: NA
CDR3: CASSSRTGGNTEAFF
DNA: TGTGCCAGCAGCTCCCGGACAGGGGGTAACACTGAAGCTTTCTTT

D: NA
length: 13
V: TRBV10-3
J: TRBJ2-2
size: NA
CDR3: CAITPGNTGELFF
DNA: TGTGCCATCACGCCAGGGAATACCGGGGAGCTGTTTTTT

D: TRBD1
length: 16
V: TRBV5-4
J: TRBJ1-6
size: NA
CDR3: CASTILGTGGLGPLHF
DNA: TGTGCCAGCACCATTTTAGGGACAGGGGGTCTCGGACCCCTCCACTTT

D: TRBD1
length: 13
V: TRBV10-1
J: TRBJ1-1
size: NA
CDR3: CASRQGARTEAFF
DNA: TGCGCCAGCAGACAGGGGGCGCGGACTGAAGCTTTCTTT

D: NA
length: 14
V: TRBV10-3
J: TRBJ1-1
size: NA
CDR3: CAISESPRDTEAFF
DNA: TGTGCCATCAGTGAGTCCCCCAGGGACACTGAAGCTTTCTTT

D: TRBD1
length: 16
V: TRBV7-9
J: TRBJ1-1
size: NA
CDR3: CASSSGTGSGSTEAFF
DNA: TGTGCCAGCAGCTCGGGGACAGGGTCTGGGAGCACTGAAGCTTTCTTT